This TCR beta chain emerged from a study of T cell changes during pregnancy in multiple sclerosis. J gave up 1 base and V 5 bases, and 0 bases lay outside the gene matches. The CDR3 sequence is 13 residues long. From germline, CDR1 is MGHRA and CDR2 YSYEKL. Using immunoSEQ multiplex PCR, the repertoire was profiled, and TCRdb retains in-frame clones only, with some absent. The data hold 58,000 or so clones, with about 91% observed a single time. Source: peripheral blood, taken after pregnancy. The V and J genes are TRBV4-1 and TRBJ2-5, with 8 bases fitting TRBD1. The sequence was obtained from a female donor with multiple sclerosis, enrolled in a pregnancy study. CDR3 region: CASSGTGQETQYF. CDR3 coding DNA: TGCGCCAGCAGCGGGACAGGCCAAGAGACCCAGTACTTC.